This TCR beta chain was sequenced in a study of vaccination effects on CD4 cells after COVID-19. Study-level information: Post-vaccine sample collection fell at a median of 72 days after the second dose. Findings and limits, study-wide: Both infection-induced and vaccine-induced clones contracted markedly at late post-vaccination timepoints.

Using viral peptide pools, the ViraFEST assay grew out antigen-specific CD4+ T cells prior to sequencing. Following 10 days of culture, CD4+ T cells were isolated. Participants received two doses of either the BNT162b2 or mRNA-1273 vaccine. Nobody among the vaccine recipients had prior SARS-CoV-2 infection (nucleocapsid antibodies were negative). They grew roughly 2 million PBMC in each well, adding 10 IU/ml IL-2 and about 9.5 ug/ml peptides. Germline CDR1 KGHSH, CDR2 LQKENI. There are 14 residues in the CDR3. V lost 2 bases to trimming and J lost 11 bases, with 18 bases between them. Using immunoSEQ multiplex PCR, the repertoire was profiled, and TCRdb retains in-frame clones only, with some absent. This sample has more than 50,000 clones; 76% occur once, and the top ten carry 0.85% to 1%. Note on this clone: Its cognate antigen is unknown.

Sequenced material: CD4+ T cells from PBMCs cultured with HCoV-OC43 spike peptides, taken after COVID-19 vaccination. The subset denotes: HCoV-OC43 spike overlapping peptide pool stimulation. V usage is TRBV18 and J usage is TRBJ1-1, with TRBD1 as a possible D gene (6 bases). This clonotype was obtained from a human donor who received a COVID-19 vaccine. CDR3 sequence: CASSPGRGAVDAFF. The CDR3 DNA reads TGTGCCAGCTCACCAGGCCGGGGGGCGGTGGATGCTTTCTTT.